One and the same sample provided the 25 T cell receptor beta chains below, sequenced in a study of T cell responses to AZD1222 COVID-19 vaccine. Measured with immunoSEQ multiplex PCR; TCRdb has only the in-frame clones, and not every one. The table includes roughly 100,000 clones, about nine tenths detected once. The sample here was peripheral blood, taken on day 0 of AZD1222 vaccination. These receptors were taken from an adult in good health.

The genes are TRBV30 and TRBJ2-7; 8 nucleotides align to TRBD1. The CDR3 is made up of 14 amino acids. The germline V gene has CDR1 GTSNPN and CDR2 SVGIG (reference sequence). V shed 1 base and J 4 bases; nucleotides not matched to a gene: 6. The CDR3 DNA reads as TGTGCCTGGAGTGGTGGACAGGGCATTTACGAGCAGTACTTC. Protein sequence: CAWSGGQGIYEQYF.

The V and J genes are TRBV6-2 or TRBV6-3 and TRBJ2-7; D could derive from TRBD1 or TRBD2 (5 bases each). Germline CDR1 and CDR2: MNHEY and SVGEGT. This CDR3 comprises 13 residues. V lost 6 bases to trimming and J lost 3 bases, with 12 bases between them. CDR3 region: CASSPGTFYEQYF. The CDR3 coding sequence is TGTGCCAGCAGCCCCGGGACCTTCTACGAGCAGTACTTC.

The rearrangement links TRBV5-8 to TRBJ1-5; no firm D call. Trimming took 0 bases from V and 3 from J, leaving 10 bases between them. Germline lookup yields CDR1 SGHTS and CDR2 YDEGEE. This CDR3 region has 15 residues. The chain's CDR3 is CASSLVHDDNQPQHF. The CDR3, as DNA: TGTGCCAGCAGCTTGGTCCACGACGACAATCAGCCCCAGCATTTT.

This chain uses TRBV2 with TRBJ1-5; D may be TRBD1 (6 bases). The CDR3 loop spans 13 amino acids. The V and J ends lost 4 bases and 7 bases respectively, with 11 bases between them. The germline CDR1 and CDR2 sequences are SNHLY and FYNNEI. CDR3 nucleotides: TGTGCCAGCAGTGGCTTAGGGGGACAGCCCCAGCATTTT. Translation: CASSGLGGQPQHF.

The V gene is TRBV9, the J gene TRBJ1-2; 7 bases match TRBD1. V shed 3 bases and J 8 bases; nucleotides not matched to a gene: 7. CDR3 size: 13 residues. Germline V gene sequence: CDR1 SGDLS, CDR2 YYNGEE. The CDR3 here is CASSGATGRGYTF. The CDR3 DNA sequence: TGTGCCAGCAGCGGGGCGACAGGGCGCGGCTACACCTTC.

The rearrangement links TRBV6-5 to TRBJ1-3; possible D gene TRBD1, 5 bases. This CDR3 is 15 amino acids long. CDR1 and CDR2 from the germline V gene are MNHEY and SVGAGI. V was shortened by 6 bases and J by 4 bases, with 16 bases between the two germline ends. In DNA form, the CDR3 reads TGTGCCAGCAGGCACAGGCGGGGAACCGGAAACACCATATATTTT. It specifies CASRHRRGTGNTIYF.

V usage is TRBV27 and J usage is TRBJ1-1, with a weak D call TRBD1 (5 bases). CDR3 length: 14 amino acids. Germline CDR1 reads MNHEY; CDR2 reads SMNVEV (reference sequence). Trimming took 2 bases from V and 0 from J, leaving 7 bases between them. The DNA of the CDR3 is TGTGCCAGCAGTTTACAGGGTTTGAACACTGAAGCTTTCTTT. Amino acids: CASSLQGLNTEAFF.

This rearrangement joins TRBV27 to TRBJ1-6; 7 nucleotides agree with TRBD1. The CDR3 loop spans 13 amino acids. Trimming removed 6 bases from V and 8 bases from J; junction bases left unmatched: 4. Germline V gives CDR1 MNHEY, CDR2 SMNVEV (reference sequence). The CDR3 sequence: CASSLDRHSPLHF. The CDR3, as DNA: TGTGCCAGCAGCCTGGACAGGCATTCACCCCTCCACTTT.

The rearrangement joins TRBV7-8 to TRBJ1-3; D is uncertain. V lost 4 bases and J lost 0, with 10 bases in between. Germline lookup yields CDR1 SGHVS and CDR2 FQNEAQ. The CDR3 sequence is 15 residues long. CDR3 DNA: TGTGCCAGCAGCTCTGCCCGGGGCTCTGGAAACACCATATATTTT. This codes for CASSSARGSGNTIYF. Based on the CDR3 plus reference TRBV7-8 and TRBJ1-3, the full variable domain is GAGVSQSPRYKVAKRGQDVALRCDPISGHVSLFWYQQALGQGPEFLTYFQNEAQLDKSGLPSDRFFAERPEGSVSTLKIQRTQQEDSAVYLCASSSARGSGNTIYFGEGSWLTVV.

This clone came up once. This sequence joins TRBV5-4 and TRBJ2-3; D may match TRBD1 or TRBD2 (7 bases each). Germline lookup yields CDR1 SGHNT and CDR2 YYREEE (reference sequence). This CDR3 contains 16 residues. V was cut by 1 base and J by 4 bases, with 16 bases left in between. The CDR3 is CASSLRSRGGADTQYF. CDR3 in DNA: TGTGCCAGCAGCTTGAGGTCCAGGGGGGGTGCAGATACGCAGTATTTT. The full variable domain, rest sourced from reference TRBV5-4 and TRBJ2-3, is ETGVTQSPTHLIKTRGQQVTLRCSSQSGHNTVSWYQQALGQGPQFIFQYYREEENGRGNFPPRFSGLQFPNYSSELNVNALELDDSALYLCASSLRSRGGADTQYFGPGTRLTVL.

This chain joins TRBV6-5 and TRBJ1-1; TRBD1 matches 7 bases. The junction had 4 bases not matched to a gene; V was cut back by 0 bases and J by 0 bases. The CDR3 extends over 16 amino acids. Germline CDR1 is MNHEY and CDR2 is SVGAGI. CDR3 in amino acids: CASSYSPGTVNTEAFF. The CDR3, as DNA: TGTGCCAGCAGTTACTCCCCGGGGACAGTGAACACTGAAGCTTTCTTT.

The chain employs TRBV2 and TRBJ2-3, with TRBD2 matching 10 bases. Trimming at V came to 8 bases and at J to 1 base, leaving 6 bases not matched to a gene. Germline V gene lookup returns CDR1 SNHLY and CDR2 FYNNEI. The CDR3 sequence is 15 residues long. In DNA form, the CDR3 reads TGTGCCAGCCAGGGGCTAGCGGGGGGCACAGATACGCAGTATTTT. It encodes CASQGLAGGTDTQYF.

V usage is TRBV30 and J usage is TRBJ1-3; weak D call: TRBD1 (5 bases). V lost 3 bases and J 4 bases, leaving 16 bases between the germline ends. The CDR3 runs 15 residues. Germline CDR1 GTSNPN, CDR2 SVGIG (reference sequence). The CDR3 is CAWRAPGTGGNTIYF. CDR3 in DNA: TGTGCCTGGAGGGCCCCTGGGACGGGAGGAAACACCATATATTTT.

V is TRBV29-1 and J is TRBJ1-2, with D hard to call. CDR1 is SQVTM, CDR2 ANQGSEA, per germline. This CDR3 has 11 residues. V lost 6 bases to trimming and J lost 8 bases, with 13 bases between them. The CDR3: CSVVPGVGYTF. CDR3 nucleotides: TGCAGCGTCGTCCCAGGAGTCGGCTACACCTTC.

The chain couples TRBV5-1 to TRBJ2-7, with TRBD1 matching over 9 bases. The length of the CDR3 is 15 residues. J was trimmed by 4 bases and V by 0 bases; bases with no gene match: 5. In germline, CDR1 is SGHRS, CDR2 YFSETQ. The CDR3 region has the DNA TGCGCCAGCAGCTTGGATTGGACAGGGGTTTACGAGCAGTACTTC. Translated: CASSLDWTGVYEQYF.

This chain uses TRBV7-9 with TRBJ1-2; 9 bases agree with TRBD1. With V trimmed by 5 bases and J by 1 base, 5 bases remained unmatched. CDR3 size: 15 residues. The V gene's germline CDR1 is SEHNR and CDR2 FQNEAQ (reference sequence). CDR3 bases: TGTGCCAGCAGCGGACGGACAGGGGATAACTATGGCTACACCTTC. Translated, it gives CASSGRTGDNYGYTF.

This chain connects TRBV5-4 to TRBJ1-2, with 7 bases identical to TRBD1. After removal of 0 bases from V and 3 bases from J, the junction contained 8 bases not matched to a gene. Per germline, CDR1 SGHNT and CDR2 YYREEE (reference sequence). CDR3 length equals 16 residues. CDR3 sequence (DNA): TGTGCCAGCAGCTTGGCTAACAGGGGTTCTGACTATGGCTACACCTTC. Amino acid sequence: CASSLANRGSDYGYTF. Combining the CDR3 with reference TRBV5-4 and TRBJ1-2 gives the whole variable domain ETGVTQSPTHLIKTRGQQVTLRCSSQSGHNTVSWYQQALGQGPQFIFQYYREEENGRGNFPPRFSGLQFPNYSSELNVNALELDDSALYLCASSLANRGSDYGYTFGSGTRLTVV.

The gene calls are TRBV30 and TRBJ2-2; D not resolved. Germline CDR1 is GTSNPN and CDR2 is SVGIG (reference sequence). The CDR3 sequence is 13 residues long. V lost 2 bases to trimming and J lost 4 bases, with 8 bases between them. DNA for the CDR3: TGTGCCTGGAGTCCCAGGAGCACCGGGGAGCTGTTTTTT. Its translation: CAWSPRSTGELFF.

V usage is TRBV10-3 and J usage is TRBJ1-1; D possibly corresponds to TRBD1 (5 bases). Germline loops: CDR1 ENHRY, CDR2 SYGVKD. The CDR3 is made up of 15 amino acids. Trimming stripped 2 bases from V and 6 bases from J, with 16 bases between. The CDR3 here is CAISELSRASPEAFF. CDR3 nucleotides: TGTGCCATCAGTGAGCTGAGCAGGGCAAGCCCTGAAGCTTTCTTT.

This clone was found a few times. The chain employs TRBV6-1 and TRBJ2-3, with 14 bases fitting TRBD2. The CDR3 spans 17 residues. With 4 bases clipped from V and 2 bases from J, the junction kept 5 bases outside the gene matches. The germline V gene encodes CDR1 MNHNS and CDR2 SASEGT. The CDR3 DNA sequence: TGTGCCAGCAGTGGACTAGCGGGGGGGCTCGTCACAGATACGCAGTATTTT. Residues: CASSGLAGGLVTDTQYF.

The V gene is TRBV29-1, the J gene TRBJ1-3; perhaps TRBD1 as D (6 bases). CDR3 length equals 15 residues. The V end lost 7 bases, the J end lost 1 base, and 17 bases lay between the germline ends. CDR1 SQVTM and CDR2 ANQGSEA come from the germline V gene. Here the CDR3 reads CSAGGPAGSGNTIYF. The CDR3 DNA reads TGCAGCGCCGGGGGGCCGGCAGGTTCTGGAAACACCATATATTTT.

V and J are TRBV14 and TRBJ1-1, with D unclear. V gave up 1 base and J gave up 3 bases, with 15 bases separating them. Germline V gene sequence: CDR1 SGHDN, CDR2 FVKESK. CDR3 length equals 16 residues. Written as DNA, the CDR3 is TGTGCCAGCAGCCAAGTAGGAGGCTTCGGGTACACTGAAGCTTTCTTT. It yields the protein CASSQVGGFGYTEAFF.

The DNA of the CDR3 is TGTGCCAGCAGCCTCGGACGGAGGCTGTTTTTT. It is translated as CASSLGRRLFF. The chain joins TRBV7-8 to TRBJ1-4; D unclear. Deletions cut 5 bases from V and 14 bases from J, with 12 bases between. This CDR3 has 11 amino acids. Germline V gene data show CDR1 as SGHVS and CDR2 as FQNEAQ.

The J gene is TRBJ1-1, the V gene TRBV2, with TRBD1 identical over 7 bases. Trimming cost V 2 bases and J 4 bases; bases outside gene matches: 10. Germline-derived CDR1 and CDR2 are SNHLY and FYNNEI. There are 16 residues in the CDR3. The CDR3 bases are TGTGCCAGCAGTGAACAGGGGCTCCACAGGGGCACTGAAGCTTTCTTT. Protein product: CASSEQGLHRGTEAFF. The variable domain in full, with the rest retrieved from reference TRBV2 and TRBJ1-1, is EPEVTQTPSHQVTQMGQEVILRCVPISNHLYFYWYRQILGQKVEFLVSFYNNEISEKSEIFDDQFSVERPDGSNFTLKIRSTKLEDSAMYFCASSEQGLHRGTEAFFGQGTRLTVV.

Comments on this clone: One end of the junction varies from germline; a read error may be responsible. The chain couples TRBV30 to TRBJ1-1, with D maybe TRBD1 (5 bases). The CDR3 sequence is 12 residues long. Germline-derived CDR1 and CDR2 are GTSNPN and SVGIG (reference sequence). This CDR3 is CAWSGAVTGAFF. The CDR3 region has the DNA TGTGCCTGGAGCGGGGCGGTGACTGGAGCTTTCTTT.